Here is one T cell receptor beta chain with its context. Per the authors' pipeline: Researchers report that nucleated cell counts were estimated from reference gene primer amplification. The data were produced by immunoSEQ multiplex PCR, yet TCRdb's version contains in-frame clones alone and is incomplete. V, J and clone size are those of that table, while D and trimming were read from the DNA. The sample has about 200,000 clones; 80% to 90% are singletons. The sample belongs to a study of blood T cell repertoires in COVID-19. On the study more broadly: Samples representing acute and convalescent COVID-19 were sourced from the United States, Italy and Spain. In each case, the material was cDNA or gDNA derived from T cells, B-cell-depleted T cells, or PBMCs.

The sample taken for sequencing was peripheral blood. This receptor was taken from a man in his sixties with acute or convalescent COVID-19.

CDR3 protein: CASSLLNSYGYTF. CDR3 coding DNA: TGTGCCAGCAGTTTATTGAACAGCTATGGCTACACCTTC. The V gene is TRBV28, the J gene TRBJ1-2; D unresolved. Trimming removed 1 base from V and 4 bases from J, with 7 bases in between. The germline V gene has CDR1 MDHEN and CDR2 SYDVKM. The length of the CDR3 is 13 residues.